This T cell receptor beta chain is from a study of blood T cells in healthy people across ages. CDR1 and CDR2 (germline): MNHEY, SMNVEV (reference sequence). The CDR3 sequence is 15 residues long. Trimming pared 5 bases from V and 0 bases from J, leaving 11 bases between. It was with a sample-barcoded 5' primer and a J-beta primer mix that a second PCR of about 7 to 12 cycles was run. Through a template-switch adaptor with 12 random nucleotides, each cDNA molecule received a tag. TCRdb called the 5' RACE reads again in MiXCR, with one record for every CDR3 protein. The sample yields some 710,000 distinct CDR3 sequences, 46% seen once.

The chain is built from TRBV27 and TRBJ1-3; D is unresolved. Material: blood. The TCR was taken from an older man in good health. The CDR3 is CASSLGPSSGNTIYF. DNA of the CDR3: TGTGCCAGCAGTCTAGGACCTTCCTCTGGAAACACCATATATTTT.